This TCR beta chain is drawn from a study of PD-L1 blockade in urothelial cancer. Study at large: Males with bladder-origin urothelial cancer constituted most of the roughly 29 patients.

The germline CDR1 and CDR2 sequences are PRHDT and FYEKMQ (reference sequence). J gave up 5 bases and V 4 bases, and 8 bases lay outside the gene matches. CDR3 size: 15 residues. Time point defined: pretreatment peripheral blood. Here immunoSEQ multiplex PCR was the method, and the copy in TCRdb shows in-frame clones only, minus some. The sample consists of more than 55,000 clones, about 81% of them appearing once. The sample holds a few counts of this clone. The sequence came from a man between 65 and 80 years old with urothelial cancer. Material: PBMCs, obtained around atezolizumab (anti-PD-L1) treatment. This chain uses TRBV13 with TRBJ1-2, with 9 bases aligning to TRBD1. The CDR3 is CASSSDRGGIYGYTF. As DNA, the CDR3 is TGTGCCAGCAGCTCAGACAGGGGGGGGATATATGGCTACACCTTC.